The clone carrying this T cell receptor (beta chain) was found once. No antigen is known for it. The CDR3 length is 16 residues. V was clipped by 1 base and J by 5 bases, with 17 bases between them. Germline CDR1 is LGHNA and CDR2 is YSLEER. Sorted-subset replicate PCRs used 200 ng of genomic DNA. This amount corresponded to about 30,000 T cell genomes. TCRdb keeps only in-frame clones here, not all; method: immunoSEQ multiplex PCR. The sample includes approximately 2.5 million clones, around 94% of them seen just once. The sample comes from a study of shared clonotypes between healthy human individuals. Study-wide findings and caveats: Sorted-subset samples were not fully sequenced, rarefaction indicated. Clonotypes which were not shared had lower generation probabilities than clonotypes that all four donors shared. Researchers found naive subsets generally carried larger estimated richness than memory subsets.

The receptor was isolated from a man younger than 35 in good health. V gene TRBV4-3 combines with J gene TRBJ1-2; possible D gene TRBD1, 5 bases. Input material: naive CD4+ T cells sorted from blood. The subset here: CD45RA+ positively selected. CDR3 region: CASSQVGRQGTYGYTF. The CDR3 DNA sequence: TGCGCCAGCAGCCAAGTCGGCCGGCAGGGAACTTATGGCTACACCTTC.